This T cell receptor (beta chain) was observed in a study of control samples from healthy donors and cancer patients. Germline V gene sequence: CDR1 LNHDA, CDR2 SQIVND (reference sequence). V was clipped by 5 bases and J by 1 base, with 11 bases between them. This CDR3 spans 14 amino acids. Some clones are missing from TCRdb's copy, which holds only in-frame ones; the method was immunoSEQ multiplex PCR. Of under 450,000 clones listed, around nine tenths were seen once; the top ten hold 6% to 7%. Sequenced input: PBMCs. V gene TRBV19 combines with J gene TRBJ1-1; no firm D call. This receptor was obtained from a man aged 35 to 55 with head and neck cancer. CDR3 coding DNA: TGTGCCAGTAGTCCCCGTATTTGGAACACTGAAGCTTTCTTT. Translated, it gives CASSPRIWNTEAFF.